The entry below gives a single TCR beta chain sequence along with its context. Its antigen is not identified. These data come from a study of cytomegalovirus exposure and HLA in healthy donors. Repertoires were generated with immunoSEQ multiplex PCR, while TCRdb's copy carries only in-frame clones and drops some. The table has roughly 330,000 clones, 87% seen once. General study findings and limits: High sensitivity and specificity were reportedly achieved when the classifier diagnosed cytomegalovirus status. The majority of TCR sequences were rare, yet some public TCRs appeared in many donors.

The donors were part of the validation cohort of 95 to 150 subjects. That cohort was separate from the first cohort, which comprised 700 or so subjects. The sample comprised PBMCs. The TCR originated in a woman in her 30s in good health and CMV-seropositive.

CDR3 in amino acids: CASSARDNSNQPQHF. The CDR3 DNA sequence: TGTGCCAGCAGTGCCCGGGACAATAGCAATCAGCCCCAGCATTTT. The rearrangement links TRBV6-1 to TRBJ1-5; tentatively, D is TRBD1 (6 bases). Deletions cut 4 bases from V and 0 bases from J, with 10 bases between. Germline CDR1 is MNHNS and CDR2 is SASEGT. The CDR3 has 15 residues.